This TCR beta chain was observed in a study of blood T cell repertoires in COVID-19. Study-level information: PBMCs, B-cell-depleted T cells, or T cells provided the cDNA or gDNA that made up the material.

Per the germline V gene, CDR1 is SGHTA and CDR2 is FQGNSA. This CDR3 contains 15 residues. With 2 bases clipped from V and 9 bases from J, the junction kept 7 bases outside the gene matches. TCRdb's copy holds only in-frame clones and misses some; the assay was immunoSEQ multiplex PCR. In the table there are approximately 270,000 clones, about 85% of which are singletons. What was sequenced was peripheral blood. The rearrangement joins TRBV7-2 to TRBJ2-1; 10 bases match TRBD2. The sequence was collected from a man between 18 and 35 years old with active or convalescent COVID-19. CDR3 amino acids: CASSLNLAGGFEQFF. The CDR3 region has the DNA TGTGCCAGCAGCTTAAATTTAGCGGGAGGATTTGAGCAGTTCTTC.